This TCR beta chain was profiled in a study of blood T cells in healthy people across ages. Per-sample yields of isolated PBMCs were at least 6 million. Each sample provided at least 6 micrograms of extracted total RNA. The germline V and J ends were trimmed by 0 bases and 9 bases, with 15 bases remaining between them. The germline gives CDR1 LGHNA, CDR2 YSLEER. This CDR3 spans 15 amino acids. A second PCR, run for about 7 to 11 cycles, used a sample-barcoded 5' primer plus a J-beta primer mix. Unique molecular identifiers of 12 random nucleotides labeled each cDNA. TCRdb re-derived calls from the 5' RACE reads in MiXCR, one entry per CDR3 protein. The sample includes under 2,000,000 distinct CDR3 sequences, just under 50% of them seen just once.

This TCR was sampled from a woman aged 35 to 49 in good health. The chain has TRBV4-3 and TRBJ2-1, with a possible D match to TRBD2 (7 bases). Input material: blood. The CDR3, as DNA: TGCGCCAGCAGCCAAGAGTGGGGGGGCCTCAGTGAGCAGTTCTTC. It encodes CASSQEWGGLSEQFF.